The 18 T cell receptor beta chains below were found in one sample sequenced in a study of blood T cell repertoires in COVID-19. TCRdb keeps only in-frame clones here, not all; method: immunoSEQ multiplex PCR. Of 300,000 to 350,000 clones listed, around 90% are singletons. The specimen was PBMCs or T cells enriched from blood (not recorded which). All receptors derive from a man under 40 who had recovered from COVID-19.

The chain combines TRBV3-1 (or the pseudogene TRBV3-2) with TRBJ2-5; 7 bases agree with TRBD1. Germline CDR1 reads LGHDT; CDR2 reads YNNKEL (reference sequence). The V segment lost 6 bases and the J segment 5 bases; nucleotides outside the gene matches: 6. The CDR3 is 13 residues long. The CDR3, as DNA: TGTGCCAGCAGACACAGGGGCGGGGAGACCCAGTACTTC. It translates to CASRHRGGETQYF.

The chain uses TRBV5-1 and TRBJ2-1; 11 bases are a match to TRBD2. J lost 4 bases, V lost 3 bases, and 24 bases had no gene match. Per germline, CDR1 SGHRS and CDR2 YFSETQ. The CDR3 length is 22 residues. The DNA of the CDR3 is TGCGCCAGCAGCTCCACCCGTTATTCGGGCCATAGCGGGGGGGTAGTTTACAATGAGCAGTTCTTC. Translation gives CASSSTRYSGHSGGVVYNEQFF.

The chain combines TRBV28 with TRBJ1-1, with D maybe TRBD1 (6 bases). The CDR3 consists of 16 residues. The V end was cut by 4 bases, the J end by 1 base, with 16 bases between. The germline CDR1 and CDR2 sequences are MDHEN and SYDVKM. As DNA, the CDR3 is TGTGCCAGCAGTTCTCACAGGGAACGGGAGAACACTGAAGCTTTCTTT. Its translation: CASSSHRERENTEAFF.

The chain couples TRBV28 to TRBJ1-2; D possibly corresponds to TRBD1 (5 bases). Germline V CDR1 and CDR2: MDHEN, SYDVKM. The CDR3 runs 14 residues. V was pared by 2 bases and J by 6 bases, with 13 bases between. CDR3 nucleotides: TGTGCCAGCAGTTTACCGGGGGGGTTGGATGGCTACACCTTC. Protein: CASSLPGGLDGYTF.

The chain combines TRBV4-1 with TRBJ1-3, with 7 bases that match TRBD1. V lost 2 bases and J lost 8; bases outside the gene matches: 6. Germline loops: CDR1 MGHRA, CDR2 YSYEKL. This CDR3 spans 14 amino acids. CDR3 in DNA: TGCGCCAGCAGCCAAAACGACAGGGAGTACACCATATATTTT. Translating gives CASSQNDREYTIYF.

This clone was recorded a few times. The chain has TRBV27 and TRBJ2-3, with D possibly matching TRBD2 (7 bases). The CDR3 sequence is 14 residues long. Per germline, CDR1 MNHEY and CDR2 SMNVEV (reference sequence). The germline V and J ends were trimmed by 2 bases and 3 bases, with 9 bases remaining between them. For the CDR3, the DNA is TGTGCCAGCAGTTTACGGGGGGCTACAGATACGCAGTATTTT. It specifies CASSLRGATDTQYF.

This clone showed up just a few times. The V gene is TRBV6-6, the J gene TRBJ1-4; possibly TRBD1 for D (6 bases). Germline CDR1 MNHNY, CDR2 SVGAGI (reference sequence). CDR3 length equals 15 residues. Trimming took 2 bases from V and 7 from J, leaving 14 bases between them. Written as DNA, the CDR3 is TGTGCCAGCAGTTACCGCGGGGGGCCTCTTGAAAAACTGTTTTTT. Protein sequence: CASSYRGGPLEKLFF.

The chain is built from TRBV6-4 and TRBJ1-4; weak D call: TRBD1 (5 bases). The CDR3 is 15 amino acids. Germline lookup yields CDR1 MRHNA and CDR2 SNTAGT. V was clipped by 2 bases and J by 6 bases, with 13 bases between them. The CDR3 sequence: CASSDGGGRDEKLFF. Written as DNA, the CDR3 is TGTGCCAGCAGTGACGGGGGAGGTAGAGATGAAAAACTGTTTTTT.

The rearrangement joins TRBV7-2 to TRBJ2-7; no clear D. V shed 0 bases and J shed 2 bases, with 8 bases lying between them. This CDR3 has 14 residues. The V gene's germline CDR1 is SGHTA and CDR2 FQGNSA. CDR3 in DNA: TGTGCCAGCAGCTTAGCTTGGCAGGCCTACGAGCAGTACTTC. Its protein is CASSLAWQAYEQYF.

CDR3 region: CASTGASGANVLTF. CDR3 DNA: TGTGCCAGCACAGGGGCCTCTGGGGCCAACGTCCTGACTTTC. The chain carries TRBV6-5 and TRBJ2-6; TRBD1 is a possible D gene (6 bases). Trimming removed 7 bases from V and 0 bases from J, with 7 bases in between. Germline V CDR1 and CDR2: MNHEY, SVGAGI. The length of the CDR3 is 14 residues.

The chain has TRBV5-1 and TRBJ1-2; tentative D call: TRBD1 (6 bases). Germline V gene sequence: CDR1 SGHRS, CDR2 YFSETQ. Between the trimmed V and J ends, which lost 0 bases and 4 bases, there was a span of 10 bases. The length of the CDR3 is 14 residues. The CDR3 loop is CASSLDRVTYGYTF. The CDR3 DNA reads TGCGCCAGCAGCTTGGACAGGGTCACCTATGGCTACACCTTC.

Concerning this clone: Other DNA variants within this sample encode the same CDR3. The chain links TRBV18 to TRBJ1-5, with unresolved D. CDR1 is KGHSH, CDR2 LQKENI, per germline. V was cut by 3 bases and J by 2 bases, with 5 bases left in between. CDR3 length: 13 amino acids. The CDR3 spells CASSPGGNQPQHF. In DNA, the CDR3 is TGTGCCAGCTCACCGGGAGGCAATCAGCCCCAGCATTTT. The variable domain in full, completed from reference TRBV18 and TRBJ1-5, reads NAGVMQNPRHLVRRRGQEARLRCSPMKGHSHVYWYRQLPEEGLKFMVYLQKENIIDESGMPKERFSAEFPKEGPSILRIQQVVRGDSAAYFCASSPGGNQPQHFGDGTRLSIL.

The chain links TRBV30 to TRBJ1-5; the match to TRBD1 covers 8 bases. Germline assignment: CDR1 GTSNPN and CDR2 SVGIG (reference sequence). The V segment lost 3 bases and the J segment 6 bases; nucleotides outside the gene matches: 7. The CDR3 contains 14 residues. The CDR3 region is CAWSHGQGGQPQHF. CDR3 coding DNA: TGTGCCTGGAGCCACGGACAGGGTGGTCAGCCCCAGCATTTT.

The chain couples TRBV27 to TRBJ1-5; 7 bases are shared with TRBD1. The V and J ends lost 5 bases and 2 bases, in that order; junction bases with no gene match: 9. The CDR3 is 16 amino acids. Germline V gives CDR1 MNHEY, CDR2 SMNVEV (reference sequence). CDR3 region: CASSPTGVFGNQPQHF. CDR3 sequence (DNA): TGTGCCAGCAGTCCAACAGGGGTTTTCGGCAATCAGCCCCAGCATTTT.

This chain connects TRBV29-1 to TRBJ2-7; 7 bases map to TRBD1. CDR1 and CDR2 (germline): SQVTM, ANQGSEA. Trimming cost V 0 bases and J 0 bases; bases outside gene matches: 8. The CDR3 covers 16 residues. Here the CDR3 DNA reads TGCAGCGTTGAAGACCTCGCGGACAGGCCCTCCTACGAGCAGTACTTC. Encoded protein: CSVEDLADRPSYEQYF.

This clone was observed a single time. The rearrangement joins TRBV5-5 to TRBJ1-5; 7 positions match TRBD1. The CDR3 has 15 amino acids. Germline CDR1 and CDR2: SGHKS and YYEKEE (reference sequence). The V and J ends lost 6 bases and 1 base, in that order; junction bases with no gene match: 7. This chain's CDR3 is CASNDRAGSNQPQHF. For the CDR3, the DNA is TGTGCCAGCAACGACAGGGCGGGCAGCAATCAGCCCCAGCATTTT.

V usage is TRBV5-4 and J usage is TRBJ1-5, with D unclear. The CDR3 sequence is 14 residues long. Germline V CDR1 and CDR2: SGHNT, YYREEE (reference sequence). The V end lost 7 bases, the J end lost 1 base, and 12 bases lay between the germline ends. The CDR3 DNA reads TGTGCCAGCCCGGTGGTACGGAGCAATCAGCCCCAGCATTTT. The encoded protein is CASPVVRSNQPQHF.

The chain carries TRBV7-2 and TRBJ2-3, with TRBD2 matching 11 bases. The CDR3 runs to 16 residues. Germline CDR1 reads SGHTA; CDR2 reads FQGNSA. V trimming: 3 bases; J trimming: 4 bases; junction bases outside the gene matches: 6. CDR3 in DNA: TGTGCCAGCAGCTTTAGCGGGGGGGTAAGAGCAGATACGCAGTATTTT. Amino acids: CASSFSGGVRADTQYF. The variable domain in full, completed from reference TRBV7-2 and TRBJ2-3, reads GAGVSQSPSNKVTEKGKDVELRCDPISGHTALYWYRQSLGQGLEFLIYFQGNSAPDKSGLPSDRFSAERTGGSVSTLTIQRTQQEDSAVYLCASSFSGGVRADTQYFGPGTRLTVL.